This note documents a single T cell receptor beta chain sequence. No cognate antigen has been identified for it. The sample holds no much larger clone one base away, and base qualities are not on file. The CDR3 measures 14 amino acids from cysteine to phenylalanine. The retained sequence is limited to the CDR3, 42 bases, with the frame set at the first base. Relative to germline, V is 6 bases shorter and J is 1 base shorter, with 13 bases between their ends. According to the germline V gene, CDR1 reads KGHSH and CDR2 reads LQKENI. The time point label for this specimen denotes: baseline before first vaccination. Vaccinee samples were obtained from the UK trials COV001 and COV002, which included a single-blind randomized controlled phase 2/3 trial of AZD1222 (ChAdOx1 nCoV-19) in healthy adults. For TCRbeta chain sequencing, PBMC samples were collected from trial participants at day 0 and at day 28 after the second dose.

The CDR3 regions of human TCRbeta chains were analyzed by immunosequencing. In the paper's pipeline: Repertoire TCRs were checked for matches against a reference library of SARS-CoV-2-specific TCRs that had been generated using the MIRA antigen-specificity platform. Breadth was defined as the fraction of unique TCRs that were SARS-CoV-2-associated. Depth was defined as the fraction of total T cells that were SARS-CoV-2-associated. Using the MIRA data, each spike-specific TCR was mapped to the spike region that the TCR reacts to and placed in a CD4 or CD8 class. Log10-transformed breadth and depth values were compared by one-way ANOVA with Sidak's multiple comparisons tests. What TCRdb holds here is the immuneACCESS table cut down to in-frame rearrangements. Part of the clones is not present; checked against another copy, under half of the missing clones reflect an unresolved V gene, and the others are unexplained. The V and J calls and clone size come from that table; D and trimming were worked out from the DNA. This sample comprises 150,000 to 200,000 clones, about 94% of them detected only once. Roughly 8.4% of the sample is in the top ten clones.

This entry comes from a study of T cell responses to AZD1222 COVID-19 vaccine (dated by TCRdb to the early 2020s). Notes on the research overall: AZD1222 recipients given second doses at about 4 weeks or at about 12 weeks were pooled, since spike-specific TCR depth and breadth were not found to differ between the two schedules. A total of 233 trial participants underwent TCR sequencing, of whom 207 received two doses of AZD1222 and about 26 received two doses of the MenACWY control vaccine. Trial participants were enrolled by age into 18-55, 56-69 and 70-plus year subgroups, with around 150, 28 and 57 TCR-sequenced participants respectively. The paper's findings and limits, for the study overall: No day 14 peak-response samples were available, so repertoires were characterized only after the peak T cell response. After two AZD1222 doses, both the breadth and the depth of spike-specific TCRs were significantly higher than at day 0 and than in MenACWY recipients. Vaccine-associated CD4 TCRs spanned the whole spike protein, with dominant responses in regions 160-218 and 743-854. Conclusions about previously exposed vaccinees are limited because only five to seven AZD1222 recipients were SARS-CoV-2 seropositive at baseline. The 56-69-year group was small, and its depth increase did not reach significance, likely because of low power. Most participants were white British and females outnumbered males, and the authors suggested that clonal diversity may have been underestimated. Nearly half of unique spike-specific TCRs reportedly recognized epitopes outside regions mutated in the B.1.351 and B.1.1.7 variants.

This sequence originates from an adult in good health. The chain couples TRBV18 to TRBJ2-7; TRBD1 is possibly the D segment (5 matching bases). The sequenced sample was peripheral blood, obtained on day 0 of AZD1222 vaccination. The nucleotides read TGTGCCAGCTCCACCAGGGTGGGTTCCTACGAGCAGTACTTC. Translation gives CASSTRVGSYEQYF.